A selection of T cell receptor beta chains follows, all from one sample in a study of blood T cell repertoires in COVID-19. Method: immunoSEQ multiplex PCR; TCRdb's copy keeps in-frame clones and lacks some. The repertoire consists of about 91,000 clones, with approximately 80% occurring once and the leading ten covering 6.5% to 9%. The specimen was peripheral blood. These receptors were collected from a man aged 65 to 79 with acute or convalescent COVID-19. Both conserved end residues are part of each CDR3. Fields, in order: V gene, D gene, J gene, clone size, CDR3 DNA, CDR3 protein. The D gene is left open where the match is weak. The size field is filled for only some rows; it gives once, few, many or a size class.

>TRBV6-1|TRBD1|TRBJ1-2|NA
TGTGCCAGCAGTGACGACAGGGGGAATGGCTACACCTTC
CASSDDRGNGYTF
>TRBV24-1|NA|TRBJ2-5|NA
TGTGCCACCAGTGACACCGACCGGGTAAAGACCCAGTACTTC
CATSDTDRVKTQYF
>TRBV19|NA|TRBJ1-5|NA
TGTGCCAGTAGCGTAGGGGTGTCAGGCGACGGCAATCAGCCCCAGCATTTT
CASSVGVSGDGNQPQHF
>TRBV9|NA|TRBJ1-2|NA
TGTGCCAGCGGGGGGAACTATGGCTACACCTTC
CASGGNYGYTF
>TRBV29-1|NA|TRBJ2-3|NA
TGCAGCGCGACACCGAGCACAGATACGCAGTATTTT
CSATPSTDTQYF
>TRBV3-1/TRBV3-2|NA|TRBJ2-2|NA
TGTGCCAGCAGCCAAGATCTGGGGGCCGGGAACACCGGGGAGCTGTTTTTT
CASSQDLGAGNTGELFF
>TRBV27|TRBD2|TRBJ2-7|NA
TGTGCCAGCAGTCTTGTTCTAGCGGGAGGGACCTCCTACGAGCAGTACTTC
CASSLVLAGGTSYEQYF
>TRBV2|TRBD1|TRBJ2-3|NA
TGTGCCAGCAGTAAAACCGGGACAGCCAGCACAGATACGCAGTATTTT
CASSKTGTASTDTQYF
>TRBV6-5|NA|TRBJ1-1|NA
TGTGCCAGCAGTAAGGACAGGAACACTGAAGCTTTCTTT
CASSKDRNTEAFF
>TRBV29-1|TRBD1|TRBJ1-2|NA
TGCAGCGTTGCAGGCACAGGGGCGGACTATGGCTACACCTTC
CSVAGTGADYGYTF
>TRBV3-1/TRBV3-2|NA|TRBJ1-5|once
TGTGCCAGCAGCTTAGACAGGAATCAGCCCCAGCATTTT
CASSLDRNQPQHF
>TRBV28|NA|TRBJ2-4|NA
TGTGCCAGCACAACACAGGGAGTCAAAAACATTCAGTACTTC
CASTTQGVKNIQYF
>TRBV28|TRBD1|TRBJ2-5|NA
TGTGCCAGCGGGACCGGGACAGGGTTGTTCAGGCAGACCCAGTACTTC
CASGTGTGLFRQTQYF
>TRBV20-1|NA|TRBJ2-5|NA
TGCAGTGCTATGGGAGGAAAGACCCAGTACTTC
CSAMGGKTQYF
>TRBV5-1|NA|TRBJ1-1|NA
TGCGCCAGCAGCCTACGGAGAGACCAGAACACTGAAGCTTTCTTT
CASSLRRDQNTEAFF
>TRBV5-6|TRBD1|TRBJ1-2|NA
TGTGCCAGCAGCTGGCCCGGGACAGGGCGCTATGGCTACACCTTC
CASSWPGTGRYGYTF
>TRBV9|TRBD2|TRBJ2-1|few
TGTGCCAGCAGCGCCGGGCTAGCGGAAGGCTACAATGAGCAGTTCTTC
CASSAGLAEGYNEQFF
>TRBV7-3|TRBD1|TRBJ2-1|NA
TGTGCCAGCAGCCTGGGGACAGGCAATGAGCAGTTCTTC
CASSLGTGNEQFF
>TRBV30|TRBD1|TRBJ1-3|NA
TGTGCCTGGAGTGTAAGGGGGCGAGGAAACACCATATATTTT
CAWSVRGRGNTIYF
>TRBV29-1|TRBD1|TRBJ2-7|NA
TGCAGCGTTGAGGGACAGGGGGCCTACGAGCAGTACTTC
CSVEGQGAYEQYF
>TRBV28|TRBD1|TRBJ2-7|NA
TGTGCCAGCGAACCTCCCCTGGGGGACAGGGCCTCCTACGAGCAGTACTTC
CASEPPLGDRASYEQYF
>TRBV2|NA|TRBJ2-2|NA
TGTGCCAGCAGCGTGGACAGTCGAGGGGAGCTGTTTTTT
CASSVDSRGELFF
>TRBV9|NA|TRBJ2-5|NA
TGTGCCAGCAGCCCACCGCCAGGGATAGGACAAGAGACCCAGTACTTC
CASSPPPGIGQETQYF
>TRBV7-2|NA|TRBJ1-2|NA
TGTGCCAGCAGCTTAGTTGTTAACAGGGTAGACTATGGCTACACCTTC
CASSLVVNRVDYGYTF
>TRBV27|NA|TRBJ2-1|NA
TGTGCCAGCAGGCGACAGGAAAGCTCCTACAATGAGCAGTTCTTC
CASRRQESSYNEQFF
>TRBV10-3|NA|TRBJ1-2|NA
TGTGCCATCAGTGAGCAGGAACGGACTCTATTGGGCTACACCTTC
CAISEQERTLLGYTF
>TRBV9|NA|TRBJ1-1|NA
TGTGCCAGCAGCCTCAGGGCGGACACTGAAGCTTTCTTT
CASSLRADTEAFF
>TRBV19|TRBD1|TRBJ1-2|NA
TGTGCCAGTAGTCTACTAACAGGGGACCAAGTCTATGGCTACACCTTC
CASSLLTGDQVYGYTF
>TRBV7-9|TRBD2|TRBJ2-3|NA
TGTGCCAGCAGACCGGCGGGGGGCGTCACAGATACGCAGTATTTT
CASRPAGGVTDTQYF
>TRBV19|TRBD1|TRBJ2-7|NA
TGTGCCAGTAGTCACCGGACAGGGAGGACGGAGCAGTACTTC
CASSHRTGRTEQYF
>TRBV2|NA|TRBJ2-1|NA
TGTGCCAGCAGGAGGCAGGGTCGAAATGAGCAGTTCTTC
CASRRQGRNEQFF
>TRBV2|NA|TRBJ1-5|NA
TGTGCCAGCAGCCAGGGGCGGAATCAGCCCCAGCATTTT
CASSQGRNQPQHF
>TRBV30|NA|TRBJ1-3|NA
TGTGCCCAGGACAGAGGTGGAAACACCATATATTTT
CAQDRGGNTIYF
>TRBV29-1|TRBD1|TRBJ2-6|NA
TGCAGCGTTGGTCCGGACAGGGGTTCGGTCCTGACTTTC
CSVGPDRGSVLTF
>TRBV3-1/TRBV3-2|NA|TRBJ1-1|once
TGTGCCAGCAGGTCGGGGACTGAAGCTTTCTTT
CASRSGTEAFF
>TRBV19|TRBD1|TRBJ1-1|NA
TGTGCCAGTAGTACCATGACAGGGGGGATGGAAGCTTTCTTT
CASSTMTGGMEAFF
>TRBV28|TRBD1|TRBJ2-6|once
TGTGCCACCTCCCCCCGGACAGGAGGTCCTGGGGCCAACGTCCTGACTTTC
CATSPRTGGPGANVLTF
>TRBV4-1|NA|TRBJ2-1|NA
TGCGCCAGCAGCCACCAGGACACCTACAATGAGCAGTTCTTC
CASSHQDTYNEQFF